This T cell receptor beta chain was retrieved from a study of T cells in women clearing cervical HPV infection. The CDR3 spans 14 residues. Germline V gene lookup returns CDR1 SEHNR and CDR2 FQNEAQ (reference sequence). Clones were read by immunoSEQ multiplex PCR, and TCRdb kept only the in-frame ones, dropping some. In all, the sample yields 25,000 to 35,000 clones. About this clone: A junction boundary mismatches the germline segment, possibly from a read error. The missing CDR3 end, 3 residues past where the read stops, is filled in from the germline J gene.

Sequenced material: blood buffy coat. The chain recombines TRBV7-9 with TRBJ1-2, with D perhaps TRBD1 (5 bases). This clonotype was obtained from a woman aged 18 to 69 with a cervical HPV16 infection that either progressed to CIN3+ or cleared (not recorded which). The covered CDR3 bases are TGTGCCAGCAGCTTGGGACTAGCGGGTTATGAC. This translates into CASSLGLAGYD. The whole CDR3 protein reads CASSLGLAGYDYTF.